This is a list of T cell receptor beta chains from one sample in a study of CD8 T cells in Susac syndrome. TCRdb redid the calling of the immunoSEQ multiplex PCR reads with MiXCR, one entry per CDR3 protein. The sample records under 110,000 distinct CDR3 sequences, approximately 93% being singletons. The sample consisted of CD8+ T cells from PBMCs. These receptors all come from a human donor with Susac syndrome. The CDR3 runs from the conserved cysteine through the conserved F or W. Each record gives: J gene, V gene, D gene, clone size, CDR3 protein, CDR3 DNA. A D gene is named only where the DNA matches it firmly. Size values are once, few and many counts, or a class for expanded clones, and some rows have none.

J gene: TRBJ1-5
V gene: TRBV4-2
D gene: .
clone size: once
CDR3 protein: CASSQSAGARDQPQHF
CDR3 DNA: TGTGCCAGCAGCCAATCTGCAGGGGCTAGGGATCAGCCCCAGCATTTT

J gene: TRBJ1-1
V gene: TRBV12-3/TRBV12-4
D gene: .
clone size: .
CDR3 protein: CASSFNPREAFF
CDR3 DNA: TGTGCCAGCAGTTTTAACCCCCGTGAAGCTTTCTTT

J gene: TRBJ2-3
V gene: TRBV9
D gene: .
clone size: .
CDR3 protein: CASSPQGGGTDTQYF
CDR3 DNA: TGTGCCAGCAGCCCTCAGGGGGGTGGCACAGATACGCAGTATTTT

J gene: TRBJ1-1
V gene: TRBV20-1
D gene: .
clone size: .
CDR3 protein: CSARDRYTEAFF
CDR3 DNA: TGCAGTGCTAGAGATCGGTACACTGAAGCTTTCTTT

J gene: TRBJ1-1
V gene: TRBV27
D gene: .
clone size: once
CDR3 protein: CASSLVGGAEAFF
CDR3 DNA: TGTGCCAGCAGTTTAGTCGGGGGGGCTGAAGCTTTCTTT

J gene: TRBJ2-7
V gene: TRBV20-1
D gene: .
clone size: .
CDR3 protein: CSARGGAGREQYF
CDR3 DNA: TGCAGTGCTAGAGGGGGCGCGGGCCGCGAGCAGTACTTC

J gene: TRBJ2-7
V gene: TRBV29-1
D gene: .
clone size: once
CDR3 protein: CSVEMPRAGGYEQYF
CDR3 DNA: TGCAGCGTTGAAATGCCCCGGGCAGGAGGCTACGAGCAGTACTTC

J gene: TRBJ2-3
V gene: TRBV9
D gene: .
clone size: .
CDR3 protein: CASSVVGRTSDTQYF
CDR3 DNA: TGTGCCAGCAGCGTAGTGGGGCGTACCTCAGATACGCAGTATTTT

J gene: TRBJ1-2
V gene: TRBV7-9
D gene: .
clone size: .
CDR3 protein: CASSLMEAEKGYTF
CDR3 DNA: TGTGCCAGCAGCTTAATGGAAGCCGAGAAAGGCTACACCTTC

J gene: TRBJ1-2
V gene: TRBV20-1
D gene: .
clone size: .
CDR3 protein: CSARDHGQTHINYGYTF
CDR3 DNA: TGCAGTGCTAGAGATCACGGACAGACACACATAAACTATGGCTACACCTTC

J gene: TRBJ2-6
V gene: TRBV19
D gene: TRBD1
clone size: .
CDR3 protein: CASSMGQGANVLTF
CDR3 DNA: TGTGCCAGTAGTATGGGACAGGGGGCCAACGTCCTGACTTTC

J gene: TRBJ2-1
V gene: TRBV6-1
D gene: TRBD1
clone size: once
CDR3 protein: CASRAAGTGNNEQFF
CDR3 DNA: TGTGCCAGCAGGGCCGCCGGGACAGGGAACAATGAGCAGTTCTTC

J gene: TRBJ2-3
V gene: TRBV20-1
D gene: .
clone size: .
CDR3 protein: CSARPVLWTDTQYF
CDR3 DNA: TGCAGTGCCAGACCTGTTCTATGGACAGATACGCAGTATTTT

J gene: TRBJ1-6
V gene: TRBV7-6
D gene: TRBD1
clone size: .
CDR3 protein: CASSIDRGSGSPLHF
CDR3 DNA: TGTGCCAGCAGCATCGACAGGGGAAGTGGTTCACCCCTCCACTTT

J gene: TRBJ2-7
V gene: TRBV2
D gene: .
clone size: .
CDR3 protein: CASTTQGGEQYF
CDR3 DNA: TGTGCCAGCACGACACAGGGTGGCGAGCAGTACTTC

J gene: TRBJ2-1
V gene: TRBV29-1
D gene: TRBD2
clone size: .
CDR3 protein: CSVVAGAPYNEQFF
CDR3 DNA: TGCAGCGTCGTAGCGGGGGCACCCTACAATGAGCAGTTCTTC

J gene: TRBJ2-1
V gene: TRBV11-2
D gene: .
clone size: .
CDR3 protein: CASSLGPANEQFF
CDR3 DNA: TGTGCCAGCAGCTTAGGTCCTGCAAATGAGCAGTTCTTC

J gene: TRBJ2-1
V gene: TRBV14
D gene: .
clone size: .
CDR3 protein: CASSQASGSEQFF
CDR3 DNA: TGTGCCAGCAGCCAAGCGTCGGGAAGTGAGCAGTTCTTC

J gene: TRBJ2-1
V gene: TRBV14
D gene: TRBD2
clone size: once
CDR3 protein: CASSPPGLARSEQFF
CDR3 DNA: TGTGCCAGCAGCCCGCCGGGACTAGCTCGGAGTGAGCAGTTCTTC

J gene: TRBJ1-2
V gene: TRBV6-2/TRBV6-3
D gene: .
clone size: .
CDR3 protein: CASSSGGGDGYTF
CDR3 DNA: TGTGCCAGCAGTTCGGGGGGGGGTGATGGCTACACCTTC

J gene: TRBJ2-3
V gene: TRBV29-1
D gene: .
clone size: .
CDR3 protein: CSVGRATDWTQYF
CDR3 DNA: TGCAGCGTTGGGCGGGCCACAGATTGGACGCAGTATTTT

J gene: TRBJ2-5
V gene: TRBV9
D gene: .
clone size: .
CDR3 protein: CASSAQGGREETQYF
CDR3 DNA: TGTGCCAGCAGCGCACAGGGTGGAAGGGAAGAGACCCAGTACTTC

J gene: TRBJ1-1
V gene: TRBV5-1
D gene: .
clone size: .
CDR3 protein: CASRSTGPNTEAFF
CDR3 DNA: TGCGCCAGCAGAAGCACGGGGCCCAACACTGAAGCTTTCTTT

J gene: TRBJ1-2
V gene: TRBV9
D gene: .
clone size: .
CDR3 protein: CASSLPGALDGYTF
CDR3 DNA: TGTGCCAGCAGCTTACCAGGGGCTCTGGATGGCTACACCTTC

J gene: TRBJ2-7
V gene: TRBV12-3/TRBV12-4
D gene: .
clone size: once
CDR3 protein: CASSFGMSYEQYF
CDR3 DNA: TGTGCCAGCAGTTTTGGGATGTCCTACGAGCAGTACTTC

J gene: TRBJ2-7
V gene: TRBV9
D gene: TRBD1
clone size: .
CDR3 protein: CASSVALRDRGPFLSYEQYF
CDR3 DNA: TGTGCCAGCAGCGTAGCCCTCCGGGACAGGGGACCTTTCCTCTCCTACGAGCAGTACTTC

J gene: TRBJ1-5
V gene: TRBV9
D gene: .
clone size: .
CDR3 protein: CASSVDDNLGPQHF
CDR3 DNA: TGTGCCAGCAGCGTAGATGACAACCTAGGGCCCCAGCATTTT

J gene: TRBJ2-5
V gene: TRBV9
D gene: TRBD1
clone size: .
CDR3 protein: CASSASSGTGGTETQYF
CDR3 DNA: TGTGCCAGCAGCGCTTCTTCCGGGACAGGGGGGACGGAGACCCAGTACTTC

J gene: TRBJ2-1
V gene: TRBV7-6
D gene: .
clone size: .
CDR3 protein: CASPLEPSSYNEQFF
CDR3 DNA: TGTGCCAGCCCCTTGGAGCCGTCATCCTACAATGAGCAGTTCTTC

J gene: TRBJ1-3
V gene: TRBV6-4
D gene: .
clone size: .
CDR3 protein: CASDQVFSGNTIYF
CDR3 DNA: TGTGCCAGCGATCAGGTCTTCTCTGGAAACACCATATATTTT

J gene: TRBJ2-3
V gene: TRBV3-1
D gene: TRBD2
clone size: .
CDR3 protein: CASSQDRTSGGFTDTQYF
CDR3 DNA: TGTGCCAGCAGCCAAGATCGGACTAGCGGGGGATTCACAGATACGCAGTATTTT

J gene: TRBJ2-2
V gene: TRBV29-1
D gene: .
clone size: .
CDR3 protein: CSGKGPVTGELFF
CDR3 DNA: TGCAGCGGAAAAGGACCTGTCACCGGGGAGCTGTTTTTT

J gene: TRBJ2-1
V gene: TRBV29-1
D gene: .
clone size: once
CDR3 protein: CSVDSPAGHNVYNEQFF
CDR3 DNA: TGCAGCGTTGACTCCCCCGCGGGACACAATGTCTACAATGAGCAGTTCTTC

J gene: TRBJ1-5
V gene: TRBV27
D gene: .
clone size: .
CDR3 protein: CASSFWGSNQPQHF
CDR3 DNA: TGTGCCAGCAGTTTCTGGGGAAGCAATCAGCCCCAGCATTTT

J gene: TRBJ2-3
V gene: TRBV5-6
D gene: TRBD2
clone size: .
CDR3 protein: CASSLSGTTVGTQYF
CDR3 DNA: TGTGCCAGCAGCCTATCGGGGACTACCGTGGGTACGCAGTATTTT

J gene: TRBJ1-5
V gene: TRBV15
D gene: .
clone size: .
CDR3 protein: CATSRDVMSHHSNQPQHF
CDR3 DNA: TGTGCCACCAGCAGAGATGTGATGAGTCACCATAGCAATCAGCCCCAGCATTTT

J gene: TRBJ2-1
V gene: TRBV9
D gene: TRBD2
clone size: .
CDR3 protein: CASSVSSGGGNEQFF
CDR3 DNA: TGTGCCAGCAGCGTATCTAGCGGGGGGGGCAATGAGCAGTTCTTC

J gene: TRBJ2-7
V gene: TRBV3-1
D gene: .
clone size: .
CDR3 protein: CASSPITGVPYEQYF
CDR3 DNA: TGTGCCAGCAGCCCAATAACGGGGGTCCCCTACGAGCAGTACTTC

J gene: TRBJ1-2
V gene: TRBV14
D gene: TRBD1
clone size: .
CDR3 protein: CASSRGQGATTDGYTF
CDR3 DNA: TGTGCCAGCAGCCGGGGACAGGGGGCAACAACGGATGGCTACACCTTC

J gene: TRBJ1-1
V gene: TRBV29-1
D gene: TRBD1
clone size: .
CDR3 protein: CSVHDRGRGSNTEAFF
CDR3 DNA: TGCAGCGTTCACGACAGGGGGCGAGGTTCGAACACTGAAGCTTTCTTT

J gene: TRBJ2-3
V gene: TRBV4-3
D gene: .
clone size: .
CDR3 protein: CASSQERGAGDTQYF
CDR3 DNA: TGCGCCAGCAGCCAAGAACGGGGGGCCGGAGATACGCAGTATTTT

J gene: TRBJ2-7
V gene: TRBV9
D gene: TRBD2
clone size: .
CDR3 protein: CASSVEAGAYEQYF
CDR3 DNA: TGTGCCAGCAGCGTAGAAGCGGGGGCTTACGAGCAGTACTTC

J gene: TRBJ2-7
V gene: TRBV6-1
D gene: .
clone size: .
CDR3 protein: CAIRVREQYF
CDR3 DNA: TGTGCCATCAGAGTCCGGGAGCAGTACTTC

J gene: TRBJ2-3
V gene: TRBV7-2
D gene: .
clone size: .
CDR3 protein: CASSPTGTTDTQYF
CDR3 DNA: TGTGCCAGCAGCCCCACGGGCACCACAGATACGCAGTATTTT

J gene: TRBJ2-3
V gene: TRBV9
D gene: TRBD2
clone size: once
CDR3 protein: CASSSTGTSGGFTDTQYF
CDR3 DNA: TGTGCCAGCAGCTCGACCGGGACTAGCGGGGGATTCACAGATACGCAGTATTTT

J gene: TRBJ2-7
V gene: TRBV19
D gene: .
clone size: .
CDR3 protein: CASSTGLTYEQYF
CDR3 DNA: TGTGCCAGTAGTACGGGACTGACATACGAGCAGTACTTC

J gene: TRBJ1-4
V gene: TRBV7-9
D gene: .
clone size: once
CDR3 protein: CASSLYMSANEKLFF
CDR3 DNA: TGTGCCAGCAGCTTGTATATGTCGGCGAATGAAAAACTGTTTTTT

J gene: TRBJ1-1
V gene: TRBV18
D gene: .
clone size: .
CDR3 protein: CASSTGRGRGTEAFF
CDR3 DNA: TGTGCCAGCTCAACTGGCCGGGGCCGGGGGACTGAAGCTTTCTTT

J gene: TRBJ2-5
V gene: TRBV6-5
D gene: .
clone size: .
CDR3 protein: CASSYSGYQETQYF
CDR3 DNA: TGTGCCAGCAGTTACTCAGGGTACCAAGAGACCCAGTACTTC

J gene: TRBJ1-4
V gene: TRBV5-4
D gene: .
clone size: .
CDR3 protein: CASSRYSATNEKLFF
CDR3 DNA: TGTGCCAGCAGTCGGTACAGTGCAACTAATGAAAAACTGTTTTTT

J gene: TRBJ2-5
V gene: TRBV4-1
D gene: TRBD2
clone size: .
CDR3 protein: CASSQDTSGGPQETQYF
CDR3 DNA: TGCGCCAGCAGCCAAGACACTAGCGGGGGGCCTCAAGAGACCCAGTACTTC